Reported below is one T cell receptor (beta chain). The naive CD8 subset, CD45RO-negative cells positively selected for CCR7, excluded terminally differentiated effector memory CD45RA+ cells. This sample is part of a study of shared clonotypes between healthy human individuals. Study details: Per-donor plates numbered three CD4 naive, three CD4 memory, two CD8 naive and one CD8 memory.

Germline CDR1 and CDR2: MNHEY and SVGAGI. The CDR3 totals 14 residues. V lost 5 bases to trimming and J lost 7 bases, with 17 bases between them. Libraries were prepared by immunoSEQ multiplex PCR; TCRdb keeps only in-frame clonotypes and omits some of them. Counted here are some 2 million clones, about 95% occurring once; the ten biggest clones make up roughly 1.2%. V usage is TRBV6-5 and J usage is TRBJ2-5; D ambiguous. The sample consisted of naive CD8+ T cells sorted from blood. This TCR was recovered from a man aged 18 to 29 in good health. The CDR3 protein is CASSEPVPARTQYF. The CDR3 nucleotides are TGTGCCAGCAGTGAACCAGTCCCGGCACGGACCCAGTACTTC.